A selection of T cell receptor beta chains follows, all from one sample in a study of cytomegalovirus exposure and HLA in healthy donors. Generated by immunoSEQ multiplex PCR, the TCRdb table keeps only in-frame clones and is missing some. The data show a few hundred thousand clones, with 80% to 85% seen just once and around 15% held by the top ten. The source material was PBMCs. The receptors were gathered from a woman in her 30s in good health and CMV-seropositive. The conserved cysteine and the conserved F or W are not part of the CDR3 here. A row's size may be missing; if present it is once, few, many or a size class.

TRBV2,TRBJ1-2,.,ASRDSGGGHGYT
TRBV25-1,TRBJ2-7,.,ASSLGYEQY
TRBV7-2,TRBJ1-5,many,ASSLGGPQH
TRBV6-1,TRBJ1-2,many,ASGQRLYGYT
TRBV7-2,TRBJ2-7,.,ASSSHSGLGGSEQY
TRBV27,TRBJ2-3,once,ASRGLAATDTQY
TRBV11-2,TRBJ1-2,.,ASSFAPHYGYT
TRBV10-3,TRBJ2-3,.,ATTSGTDTQY
TRBV12-5,TRBJ1-2,few,ASGLDGTRHGYT
TRBV10-3,TRBJ1-5,once,AISEKQGTVQPQH
TRBV6-4,TRBJ1-2,.,ASSDSSSFGTHYGYT
TRBV9,TRBJ2-7,.,ASSVGASGSSYEQY
TRBV6-1,TRBJ2-1,.,ASSEANSNEQF
TRBV2,TRBJ2-1,.,ASSPQAHEQF
TRBV15,TRBJ1-5,.,ATRNRGDQPQH
TRBV2,TRBJ2-5,.,ASSERSGPRQETQY
TRBV20-1,TRBJ1-2,many,SARDNYGYT
TRBV27,TRBJ2-3,.,ASREGQGLDTQY
TRBV27,TRBJ1-3,once,ASTSPGVKGSGNTIY
TRBV27,TRBJ2-5,.,ASSPFRRNPQETQY
TRBV6-5,TRBJ2-2,.,ASKNGPGELF
TRBV10-3,TRBJ1-2,.,AIGENGYT
TRBV7-3,TRBJ2-5,.,ASSRQAGDETQY
TRBV30,TRBJ1-5,.,AWSLGVSMLPQH